Below, 30 T cell receptor beta chains from the same sample are listed, as sequenced in a study of blood T cell repertoires in COVID-19. Profiled with immunoSEQ multiplex PCR; TCRdb holds only in-frame clones, not every one. The repertoire consists of 250,000 to 300,000 clones, with 88% occurring once and the leading ten covering around 10%. Specimen: peripheral blood. Source of these receptors: a woman aged 25 to 39 with COVID-19, enrolled during active disease.

The rearrangement uses TRBV18 and TRBJ2-2, with D perhaps TRBD2 (6 bases). Germline lookup yields CDR1 KGHSH and CDR2 LQKENI. V was pared by 4 bases and J by 0 bases, with 9 bases between. The CDR3 loop spans 15 amino acids. The CDR3 protein is CASSRAGTNTGELFF. In DNA, the CDR3 is TGTGCCAGCTCACGGGCGGGGACGAACACCGGGGAGCTGTTTTTT.

This chain connects TRBV6-4 to TRBJ2-2; 9 nucleotides agree with TRBD2. The CDR3 runs 16 residues. V was pared by 8 bases and J by 4 bases, with 11 bases of the junction left unmatched. Germline lookup yields CDR1 MRHNA and CDR2 SNTAGT. The CDR3 DNA reads TGTGCCAGCCCGAGGGCGCGGGAGGGTAGCACCGGGGAGCTGTTTTTT. Protein sequence: CASPRAREGSTGELFF.

In its sample, this clone was seen once. CDR3 nucleotide sequence: TGTGCCAGCAGTTTAGGTCCGGGGGAGATCAATCAGCCCCAGCATTTT. Protein product: CASSLGPGEINQPQHF. The genes are TRBV28 and TRBJ1-5, with D possibly TRBD1 on 5 matching bases. Germline V CDR1 and CDR2: MDHEN, SYDVKM. The CDR3 contains 16 residues. V was pared by 2 bases and J by 3 bases, with 14 bases between.

This clone was picked up one time. The chain employs TRBV10-3 and TRBJ1-1; TRBD1 matches 10 bases. J gave up 11 bases and V 4 bases, and 13 bases lay outside the gene matches. The CDR3 consists of 15 residues. Germline loops: CDR1 ENHRY, CDR2 SYGVKD. CDR3 loop: CAISAPNLGQGLAFF. CDR3 DNA sequence: TGTGCCATCAGTGCCCCGAACTTGGGACAGGGGTTGGCTTTCTTT.

V is TRBV2 and J is TRBJ2-6; 9 bases match TRBD2. V was clipped by 0 bases and J by 2 bases; unmatched bases: 8. The CDR3 totals 19 residues. Germline V lookup: CDR1 SNHLY, CDR2 FYNNEI. The CDR3 region is CASSEARAAGGTGANVLTF. For the CDR3, the DNA is TGTGCCAGCAGTGAAGCGCGGGCAGCGGGAGGTACTGGGGCCAACGTCCTGACTTTC.

The rearrangement links TRBV9 to TRBJ2-7; 12 positions agree with TRBD2. CDR1 SGDLS and CDR2 YYNGEE come from the germline V gene. The CDR3 covers 16 residues. The ends lost 4 bases at V and 2 bases at J; junction bases unmatched: 7. CDR3 loop: CASSPGLAGRAYEQYF. Here the CDR3 DNA reads TGTGCCAGCAGCCCCGGACTAGCGGGAAGGGCCTACGAGCAGTACTTC.

The chain uses TRBV5-1 and TRBJ2-7; 8 bases are a match to TRBD1. Trimming at V came to 4 bases and at J to 6 bases, leaving 18 bases not matched to a gene. This CDR3 is built from 17 residues. From germline, CDR1 is SGHRS and CDR2 YFSETQ. The CDR3 region has the DNA TGCGCCAGCAGCCTCCTCTATCGGGACAGGACATCGGGCGAGCAGTACTTC. Protein product: CASSLLYRDRTSGEQYF.

This clone came up once. The chain employs TRBV6-6 and TRBJ2-4; 12 bases map to TRBD2. The CDR3 is 15 residues long. V shed 5 bases and J 7 bases; nucleotides not matched to a gene: 6. Germline V gene sequence: CDR1 MNHNY, CDR2 SVGAGI (reference sequence). The CDR3 coding sequence is TGTGCCAGCAGTACCTGGACTAGCGGGACCAACATTCAGTACTTC. Protein product: CASSTWTSGTNIQYF.

The chain carries TRBV27 and TRBJ2-1, with D possibly matching TRBD2 (6 bases). This CDR3 spans 15 amino acids. Germline lookup yields CDR1 MNHEY and CDR2 SMNVEV (reference sequence). V lost 5 bases and J lost 0, with 11 bases in between. In nucleotides, the CDR3 is TGTGCCAGCAGTCCTGGGACTTTCTCCTACAATGAGCAGTTCTTC. Its translation is CASSPGTFSYNEQFF.

This rearrangement joins TRBV9 to TRBJ2-1, with 13 bases fitting TRBD2. V lost 4 bases and J lost 7; bases outside the gene matches: 8. Germline V CDR1 and CDR2: SGDLS, YYNGEE. The CDR3 loop spans 16 amino acids. The CDR3 loop reads CASSPRTSGRLNEQFF. As DNA, the CDR3 is TGTGCCAGCAGCCCCCGGACTAGCGGGAGATTAAATGAGCAGTTCTTC.

This clone appeared a single time. The chain is built from TRBV5-1 and TRBJ1-4; 8 bases map to TRBD1. This CDR3 is 14 amino acids long. V lost 2 bases and J lost 8; bases outside the gene matches: 5. Germline CDR1 reads SGHRS; CDR2 reads YFSETQ. CDR3 sequence (DNA): TGCGCCAGCAGCTTCGGACAGGGTGTCGAAAAACTGTTTTTT. As protein: CASSFGQGVEKLFF.

The genes are TRBV1 and TRBJ2-1; the table's TRBD2 call for D was not verified on the DNA. TRBV1 is shown as a pseudogene. The CDR3 contains 16 residues. In DNA form, the CDR3 reads TGCACCAGCAGCCACGTAGCGGAGAGCTCCTACAATGAGCAGTTCTTC. Protein: CTSSHVAESSYNEQFF.

V gene TRBV6-4 combines with J gene TRBJ2-1; the match to TRBD2 covers 14 bases. V dropped 0 bases and J dropped 6; count of bases not matched to a gene: 1. The CDR3 extends over 16 amino acids. CDR1 is MRHNA, CDR2 SNTAGT, per germline. This CDR3 is CASSDSGTSGSNEQFF. The CDR3 bases are TGTGCCAGCAGTGACTCCGGGACTAGCGGGAGCAATGAGCAGTTCTTC.

V and J are TRBV4-2 and TRBJ2-7; possible D gene TRBD2, 6 bases. Deletions cut 3 bases from V and 4 bases from J, with 10 bases between. Germline V gene lookup returns CDR1 LGHNA and CDR2 YNFKEQ. CDR3 length: 13 amino acids. DNA of the CDR3: TGTGCCAGCAGCCAGGGGGGACCATACGAGCAGTACTTC. Translated: CASSQGGPYEQYF.

This clone has just one count. This chain connects TRBV11-2 to TRBJ1-2, with D maybe TRBD1 (6 bases). V was shortened by 5 bases and J by 2 bases, with 21 bases between the two germline ends. This CDR3 comprises 17 residues. CDR1 and CDR2 from the germline V gene are SGHAT and FQNNGV. Here the CDR3 DNA reads TGTGCCAGCAGCCATACTCCCTATGACAGGAAGAACTATGGCTACACCTTC. Its translation is CASSHTPYDRKNYGYTF.

The J gene is TRBJ1-2, the V gene TRBV29-1; D is undetermined. Trimming shortened V by 7 bases and J by 4 bases, and 10 bases separated the two germline ends. The CDR3 sequence is 11 residues long. CDR1 and CDR2 from the germline V gene are SQVTM and ANQGSEA. This CDR3 reads CSASGGYGYTF. CDR3 coding DNA: TGCAGCGCCTCGGGTGGCTATGGCTACACCTTC.

This clone was seen once. The rearrangement uses TRBV3-1 (or the pseudogene TRBV3-2) and TRBJ1-2; D perhaps matches TRBD1 (5 bases). The CDR3 is 15 residues long. Germline CDR1 and CDR2: LGHDT and YNNKEL (reference sequence). With 2 bases removed from V and 0 bases from J, the gap between germline ends came to 10 bases. CDR3 in amino acids: CASSQQGGANYGYTF. In DNA form, the CDR3 reads TGTGCCAGCAGCCAACAGGGTGGGGCTAACTATGGCTACACCTTC.

The chain's CDR3 is CASSYDRGFYGYTF. Here the CDR3 DNA reads TGTGCCAGCAGTTACGACCGGGGATTTTATGGCTACACCTTC. This chain links TRBV6-5 with TRBJ1-2; D unresolved. Trimming stripped 2 bases from V and 5 bases from J, with 12 bases between. The germline V gene encodes CDR1 MNHEY and CDR2 SVGAGI. The CDR3 has 14 residues.

A note on this clone: This is likely a read error, given that the CDR3 carries no conserved phenylalanine or tryptophan at its end. The V and J genes are TRBV28 and TRBJ1-4; D call uncertain. V was cut by 4 bases and J by 4 bases, with 10 bases left in between. CDR3 size: 14 residues. CDR1 and CDR2 (germline): MDHEN, SYDVKM. CDR3 coding DNA: TGTGCCAGCAGTTCCGGTGGGCTTAATGAAAAACTGTTTCTT. Its protein is CASSSGGLNEKLFL.

V and J are TRBV10-2 and TRBJ2-5, with 11 bases identical to TRBD2. Germline trimming cut 3 bases from V and 9 bases from J; bases unmatched to any gene: 6. Germline CDR1 reads WSHSY; CDR2 reads SAAADI. There are 14 residues in the CDR3. The CDR3 sequence: CASSDSLAGGSQYF. The CDR3, as DNA: TGCGCCAGCAGTGACTCCCTAGCGGGAGGTTCCCAGTACTTC.

The CDR3 coding sequence is TGTGCCAGCGCAGGCCAAGTTGGGCGGGAGAAAGGGGGTGAGCAGTTCTTC. It yields the protein CASAGQVGREKGGEQFF. The V call is TRBV28, the J call TRBJ2-1, with a possible D match to TRBD2 (7 bases). The V gene lost 8 bases and the J gene lost 9 bases, with 29 bases spanning the gap. There are 17 residues in the CDR3. CDR1 MDHEN and CDR2 SYDVKM come from the germline V gene.

The chain carries TRBV4-3 and TRBJ1-2; 10 nucleotides match TRBD1. In germline, CDR1 is LGHNA, CDR2 YSLEER. V shed 4 bases and J 7 bases; nucleotides not matched to a gene: 12. The length of the CDR3 is 16 residues. In DNA form, the CDR3 reads TGCGCCAGCAGCCTGGAAACCGGGACAGGGGTAGGTGGCTACACCTTC. Its translation is CASSLETGTGVGGYTF.

The chain links TRBV28 to TRBJ2-7; 11 nucleotides line up with TRBD2. The CDR3 is made up of 15 amino acids. CDR1 and CDR2 from the germline V gene are MDHEN and SYDVKM. V lost 7 bases to trimming and J lost 3 bases; unmatched junction nucleotides: 8. The chain's CDR3 is CASTKLAGAYYEQYF. The DNA for the CDR3 is TGTGCCAGCACCAAACTAGCGGGGGCTTACTACGAGCAGTACTTC.

This rearrangement joins TRBV27 to TRBJ2-7; tentatively, D is TRBD2 (6 bases). The length of the CDR3 is 15 residues. Trimming removed 2 bases from V and 2 bases from J, with 13 bases in between. Germline CDR1 is MNHEY and CDR2 is SMNVEV (reference sequence). CDR3 nucleotide sequence: TGTGCCAGCAGTTTAGGAGGGTATGGCACCTACGAGCAGTACTTC. It encodes CASSLGGYGTYEQYF.

The rearrangement links TRBV5-1 to TRBJ2-7, with 7 bases that match TRBD2. CDR1 is SGHRS, CDR2 YFSETQ, per germline. This CDR3 contains 14 residues. V shed 0 bases and J 1 base; nucleotides not matched to a gene: 1. In nucleotides, the CDR3 is TGCGCCAGCAGCTTGGGGACTAGGTCCTACGAGCAGTACTTC. The encoded protein is CASSLGTRSYEQYF.

CDR3 DNA: TGTGCCTGGGGGAGGGATTCACCCCTCCACTTT. It yields the protein CAWGRDSPLHF. The chain combines TRBV30 with TRBJ1-6; D is undetermined. Trimming pared 5 bases from V and 8 bases from J, leaving 7 bases between. Germline CDR1 reads GTSNPN; CDR2 reads SVGIG (reference sequence). The CDR3 has 11 residues.

In its sample, this clone was seen a few times. CDR3 nucleotides: TGCAGTGCTAGTTTGCCTGCCGGACAGGGCAGGGGAGATACGCAGTATTTT. Its translation is CSASLPAGQGRGDTQYF. This chain links TRBV20-1 with TRBJ2-3; TRBD1 agrees at 8 bases. Per germline, CDR1 DFQATT and CDR2 SNEGSKA (reference sequence). With 3 bases clipped from V and 5 bases from J, the junction kept 16 bases outside the gene matches. The CDR3 length is 17 residues.

The chain recombines TRBV6-5 with TRBJ1-5; a weak D match, TRBD1 (6 bases). Trimming removed 6 bases from V and 10 bases from J, with 22 bases in between. The germline CDR1 and CDR2 sequences are MNHEY and SVGAGI. There are 15 residues in the CDR3. CDR3 DNA sequence: TGTGCCAGCAGCCCGGCCGGGCCAGGGGAAAAACCCCAGCATTTT. Translation: CASSPAGPGEKPQHF.

This clone was seen a handful of times. For the CDR3, the DNA is TGCGCCAGCAGCTCCCATGGGACAGGGAACACTGAAGCTTTCTTT. It translates to CASSSHGTGNTEAFF. The rearrangement links TRBV5-1 to TRBJ1-1; 8 positions match TRBD1. The CDR3 consists of 15 residues. Germline V gene lookup returns CDR1 SGHRS and CDR2 YFSETQ. V shed 3 bases, J shed 1 base, and the junction held 5 bases outside the gene matches.

This clone was counted only a few times. This chain links TRBV5-4 with TRBJ2-5, with TRBD1 as a possible D gene (6 bases). This CDR3 has 15 residues. Trimming removed 4 bases from V and 0 bases from J, with 13 bases in between. Germline lookup yields CDR1 SGHNT and CDR2 YYREEE (reference sequence). The CDR3 loop is CASSDDRTYQETQYF. The CDR3 nucleotides read TGTGCCAGCAGCGACGACAGGACCTACCAAGAGACCCAGTACTTC.